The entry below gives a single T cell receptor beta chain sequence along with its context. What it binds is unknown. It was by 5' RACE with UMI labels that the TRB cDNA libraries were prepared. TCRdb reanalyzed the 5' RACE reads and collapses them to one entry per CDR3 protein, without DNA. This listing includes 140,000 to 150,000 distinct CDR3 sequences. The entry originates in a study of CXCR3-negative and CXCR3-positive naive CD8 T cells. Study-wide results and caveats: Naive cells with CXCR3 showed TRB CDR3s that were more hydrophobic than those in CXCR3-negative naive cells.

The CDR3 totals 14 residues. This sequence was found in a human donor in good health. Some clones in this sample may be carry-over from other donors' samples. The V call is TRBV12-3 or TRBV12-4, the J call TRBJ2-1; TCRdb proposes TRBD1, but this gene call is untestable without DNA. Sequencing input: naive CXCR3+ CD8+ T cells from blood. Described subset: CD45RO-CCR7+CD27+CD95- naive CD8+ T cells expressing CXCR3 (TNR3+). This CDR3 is CASSLRDRPNEQFF.